This TCR beta chain comes out of a study of cytomegalovirus exposure and HLA in healthy donors. For this clone: The target antigen is unknown.

The germline V gene encodes CDR1 MNHNY and CDR2 SVGAGI (reference sequence). There are 15 residues in the CDR3. The V segment lost 5 bases and the J segment 2 bases; nucleotides outside the gene matches: 5. A multiplex PCR was run with 60 Vbeta primers and 13 Jbeta primers. TCRdb keeps only in-frame clones here, not all; method: immunoSEQ multiplex PCR. The sample includes approximately 210,000 clones, approximately 86% seen only once; the top ten take approximately 1.9%. Study outcomes and limitations: As was reported, the HLA-A and HLA-B alleles of most subjects were accurately predicted from TCR beta sequences.

This receptor was identified in a woman aged 18-29 years in good health and CMV-seronegative. Sequenced input: PBMCs. The chain carries TRBV6-6 and TRBJ2-1, with 8 bases that match TRBD1. The CDR3 bases are TGTGCCAGCAGTCACGGACAGGGCACCTACAATGAGCAGTTCTTC. This sequence encodes CASSHGQGTYNEQFF.